The source of this T cell receptor (beta chain) is a study of CXCR3-negative and CXCR3-positive naive CD8 T cells. For the study at large: TRB reads totalled about 135 million, about 1.5 +/- 0.3 million per library.

Turning to this clonotype: Its target is not known.

In germline, CDR1 is DFQATT, CDR2 SNEGSKA (reference sequence). The CDR3 is 17 residues long. UMI-tagged TRB cDNA libraries were built via 5' RACE. TCRdb re-called the 5' RACE reads; one entry per CDR3 protein, DNA not given. The sample table includes fewer than 90,000 distinct CDR3 sequences. Findings and limits, study-wide: A higher hydrophobicity marked the TRB CDR3s of CXCR3-positive naive cells versus CXCR3-negative naive cells. TCR interaction strength was inferred from TRB CDR3 physicochemistry, as CD5 matched across naive subsets.

A CD45RO-CCR7+CD27+CD95- profile was what naive CD8+ T cells displayed. The sample comprised naive CXCR3+ CD8+ T cells from blood. Documented subset: CD45RO-CCR7+CD27+CD95- naive CD8+ T cells expressing CXCR3 (TNR3+). The rearrangement uses TRBV20-1 and TRBJ2-6; TCRdb returns TRBD2, unconfirmable since there is no DNA. The clonotype comes from a human donor in good health. Some clones in this sample may be carry-over from other donors' samples. The CDR3 region is CSARGGDRAHGANVLTF.